These 22 T cell receptor beta chains were all obtained from the same sample, sequenced in a study of blood T cell repertoires in COVID-19. Assay: immunoSEQ multiplex PCR; the TCRdb copy retains only in-frame clones and omits some. This repertoire shows about 140,000 clones, approximately 85% found once; its top ten account for about 1.7%. The sample taken for sequencing was peripheral blood. The receptors derive from a man in his 70s with acute or convalescent COVID-19.

The chain is built from TRBV7-2 and TRBJ1-6; 10 bases line up with TRBD1. The CDR3 runs to 15 residues. Germline V gives CDR1 SGHTA, CDR2 FQGNSA. V gave up 5 bases and J gave up 7 bases; unmatched junction bases: 5. CDR3 bases: TGTGCCAGCAGCGCGGGACAGGGGCAAAATTCACCCCTCCACTTT. This translates into CASSAGQGQNSPLHF.

This chain uses TRBV6-5 with TRBJ1-1; D not resolved. V was cut by 6 bases and J by 6 bases, with 20 bases left in between. Germline V CDR1 and CDR2: MNHEY, SVGAGI. The CDR3 is 15 amino acids. The DNA for the CDR3 is TGTGCCAGCAGATCAGACCGACTTCGAAACGCTGAAGCTTTCTTT. This sequence encodes CASRSDRLRNAEAFF.

The rearrangement uses TRBV6-5 and TRBJ1-1, with TRBD1 matching 7 bases. The J segment lost 0 bases and the V segment lost 0 bases, leaving 4 bases of the junction unmatched. The CDR3 length is 16 residues. Germline CDR1 reads MNHEY; CDR2 reads SVGAGI. The CDR3 loop reads CASSYSKGAMNTEAFF. DNA of the CDR3: TGTGCCAGCAGTTACTCTAAGGGGGCGATGAACACTGAAGCTTTCTTT.

The genes are TRBV4-1 and TRBJ1-2; TRBD1 matches 7 bases. Per germline, CDR1 MGHRA and CDR2 YSYEKL. Trimming took 4 bases from V and 6 from J; bases not matched to a gene: 11. The CDR3 loop spans 15 amino acids. CDR3 sequence reads: CASSPEGARGDGYTF. The CDR3 DNA follows: TGCGCCAGCAGCCCCGAGGGGGCGAGAGGAGATGGCTACACCTTC.

This chain connects TRBV9 to TRBJ2-7; no clear D. This CDR3 comprises 13 residues. Germline CDR1 SGDLS, CDR2 YYNGEE. V gave up 0 bases and J gave up 2 bases, with 6 bases separating them. CDR3: CASSVGQTYEQYF. The CDR3 DNA is TGTGCCAGCAGCGTAGGGCAGACCTACGAGCAGTACTTC.

The J gene is TRBJ1-3, the V gene TRBV7-2; D remains unclear. CDR3 length: 16 amino acids. V was clipped by 1 base and J by 0 bases, with 10 bases between them. Germline V gene sequence: CDR1 SGHTA, CDR2 FQGNSA. The CDR3 is CASSLEQPLSGNTIYF. The CDR3 nucleotides are TGTGCCAGCAGCTTAGAACAACCCCTCTCTGGAAACACCATATATTTT.

V gene TRBV6-6 combines with J gene TRBJ1-1; tentatively, D is TRBD1 (6 bases). This CDR3 has 13 amino acids. Trimming left V 4 bases short and J 7 bases short, with 13 bases between. Looked up from germline, CDR1 is MNHNY and CDR2 is SVGAGI (reference sequence). CDR3 in amino acids: CASSSRQVHEAFF. Here the CDR3 DNA reads TGTGCCAGCAGTTCCCGACAGGTTCATGAAGCTTTCTTT.

DNA for the CDR3: TGTGCCATCAGTGAGGGACAGGGGGCATCCTACGAGCAGTACTTC. It yields the protein CAISEGQGASYEQYF. This chain joins TRBV10-3 and TRBJ2-7, with TRBD1 identical over 11 bases. V trimming: 2 bases; J trimming: 1 base; junction bases outside the gene matches: 1. The CDR3 runs 15 residues. From germline, CDR1 is ENHRY and CDR2 SYGVKD.

This chain connects TRBV3-1 (or the pseudogene TRBV3-2) to TRBJ1-2, with a weak D call TRBD1 (5 bases). The V and J ends lost 4 bases and 3 bases respectively, with 12 bases between them. Looked up from germline, CDR1 is LGHDT and CDR2 is YNNKEL (reference sequence). The CDR3 is 14 residues long. CDR3 sequence (DNA): TGTGCCAGCAGCCCCCGGACACTGTACTATGGCTACACCTTC. Its translation: CASSPRTLYYGYTF.

The chain couples TRBV24-1 to TRBJ2-7; 11 bases fit TRBD1. Germline V gene data show CDR1 as KGHDR and CDR2 as SFDVKD. V was pared by 2 bases and J by 5 bases, with 13 bases of the junction left unmatched. This CDR3 region has 18 residues. CDR3 nucleotide sequence: TGTGCCACCAGTGATTCCAACCCAGGACAGGGGGCGTATAACGAGCAGTACTTC. This gives the protein CATSDSNPGQGAYNEQYF.

The rearrangement links TRBV7-9 to TRBJ2-7; D remains ambiguous. Trimming removed 3 bases at V and 0 bases at J, with 9 bases between. Per the germline V gene, CDR1 is SEHNR and CDR2 is FQNEAQ (reference sequence). There are 14 residues in the CDR3. CDR3 coding DNA: TGTGCCAGCAGCTTCCGAGAGAGCTCCTACGAGCAGTACTTC. Amino acids: CASSFRESSYEQYF.

V is TRBV27 and J is TRBJ1-2, with 11 bases identical to TRBD1. Per germline, CDR1 MNHEY and CDR2 SMNVEV (reference sequence). The CDR3 length is 14 residues. The CDR3 sequence: CVKRVPGQGEGYTF. For the CDR3, the DNA is TGTGTCAAGCGGGTTCCGGGACAGGGGGAAGGCTACACCTTC.

The V and J genes are TRBV7-9 and TRBJ2-2; TRBD1 matches at 9 bases. V shed 4 bases and J 2 bases; nucleotides not matched to a gene: 8. In germline, CDR1 is SEHNR, CDR2 FQNEAQ (reference sequence). The CDR3 has 17 residues. The CDR3 nucleotides read TGTGCCAGCAGCTCCCGCCGGGGACAGGGTAACACCGGGGAGCTGTTTTTT. Amino acids: CASSSRRGQGNTGELFF. Variable domain in full (rest from reference TRBV7-9 and TRBJ2-2): DTGVSQNPRHKITKRGQNVTFRCDPISEHNRLYWYRQTLGQGPEFLTYFQNEAQLEKSRLLSDRFSAERPKGSFSTLEIQRTEQGDSAMYLCASSSRRGQGNTGELFFGEGSRLTVL.

The chain joins TRBV18 to TRBJ2-5; D perhaps matches TRBD2 (6 bases). Deletions cut 4 bases from V and 1 base from J, with 10 bases between. Germline lookup yields CDR1 KGHSH and CDR2 LQKENI. CDR3 length: 14 amino acids. The CDR3 reads CASSLTRGQETQYF. DNA for the CDR3: TGTGCCAGCTCACTGACGCGGGGCCAAGAGACCCAGTACTTC.

This clone appeared a single time. The chain recombines TRBV6-1 with TRBJ2-1, with 8 bases identical to TRBD2. Germline CDR1 reads MNHNS; CDR2 reads SASEGT. This CDR3 contains 14 residues. V lost 4 bases and J lost 14; bases outside the gene matches: 13. The CDR3 reads CASSAGGANSWEFF. The CDR3 DNA is TGTGCCAGCAGTGCCGGGGGGGCGAACAGTTGGGAGTTCTTC.

The gene calls are TRBV4-2 and TRBJ2-5; 12 bases fit TRBD2. CDR1 LGHNA and CDR2 YNFKEQ come from the germline V gene. The CDR3 runs to 15 residues. The trim removed 5 bases at V and 5 bases at J, leaving 6 bases unmatched. The CDR3 DNA sequence: TGTGCCAGCAGCACTAGGACTAGCGGGGAGGAGACCCAGTACTTC. It is translated as CASSTRTSGEETQYF.

The rearrangement uses TRBV7-2 and TRBJ2-2; no definite D call. V shed 5 bases and J shed 8 bases, with 9 bases lying between them. There are 12 residues in the CDR3. Germline V CDR1 and CDR2: SGHTA, FQGNSA. The chain's CDR3 is CASSNYGGELFF. The CDR3 bases are TGTGCCAGCAGCAACTACGGGGGGGAGCTGTTTTTT.

The genes are TRBV6-1 and TRBJ1-1; D remains unclear. The CDR3 runs to 15 residues. The V gene lost 3 bases and the J gene lost 1 base, with 12 bases spanning the gap. From germline, CDR1 is MNHNS and CDR2 SASEGT. As DNA, the CDR3 is TGTGCCAGCAGTGAGGCGACGGGAGCGAACACTGAAGCTTTCTTT. It codes for CASSEATGANTEAFF.

This clone was counted only a few times. The gene calls are TRBV14 and TRBJ1-2; unclear D gene. The germline V gene has CDR1 SGHDN and CDR2 FVKESK. This CDR3 is 15 amino acids long. The V end was cut by 0 bases, the J end by 9 bases, with 17 bases between. The CDR3 coding sequence is TGTGCCAGCAGCCAAGATCTCACAGACTACGAAAGCTACACCTTC. Translation: CASSQDLTDYESYTF.

V gene TRBV2 combines with J gene TRBJ1-5; TRBD1 matches at 7 bases. This CDR3 contains 13 residues. Germline CDR1 is SNHLY and CDR2 is FYNNEI. Trimming cost V 6 bases and J 5 bases; bases outside gene matches: 4. CDR3 nucleotides: TGTGCCAGCAGGAGCAGGGGGTATCAGCCCCAGCATTTT. It translates to CASRSRGYQPQHF.

The chain employs TRBV28 and TRBJ2-1, with a weak D call TRBD2 (5 bases). Germline CDR1 MDHEN, CDR2 SYDVKM. Trimming pared 3 bases from V and 4 bases from J, leaving 10 bases between. The CDR3 loop spans 14 amino acids. The DNA of the CDR3 is TGTGCCAGCAGTTTGGGCCGGGGTTACAATGAGCAGTTCTTC. Its translation is CASSLGRGYNEQFF.

CDR3 nucleotides: TGTGCCAGCAGCACCTTTAGCGGGAGCATCGAGCAGTACTTC. As protein: CASSTFSGSIEQYF. The chain combines TRBV7-9 with TRBJ2-7; 9 bases are a match to TRBD2. CDR3 length equals 14 residues. The junction had 8 bases not matched to a gene; V was cut back by 5 bases and J by 6 bases. Germline V gene lookup returns CDR1 SEHNR and CDR2 FQNEAQ (reference sequence). Full variable domain (outside the CDR3, taken from reference TRBV7-9 and TRBJ2-7): DTGVSQNPRHKITKRGQNVTFRCDPISEHNRLYWYRQTLGQGPEFLTYFQNEAQLEKSRLLSDRFSAERPKGSFSTLEIQRTEQGDSAMYLCASSTFSGSIEQYFGPGTRLTVT.